This TCR beta chain was obtained from a study of T cells expressing NK-cell markers (dated by TCRdb to the early 2020s). General notes on the study: Seven to nine donors provided sorted CD3+CD56+NKG2C+, CD3+CD56+NKG2C- and CD3+CD56-NKG2C+ T-cell subsets, whose TCR beta-chain repertoires were profiled. Randomly selected healthy volunteers, three men and five women, were used as the eight sequenced donors. The libraries were sequenced on Illumina HiSeq 2000/2500, MiSeq or NextSeq, producing 2 x 150 bp reads. Among the eight sequenced donors, seven were HCMV-seropositive and one was HCMV-seronegative.

The paper's findings and limits, for the study overall: Those dominant clonotypes were again the most abundant among CD3+CD56-NKG2C+ cells in a few donors, at roughly 25-65%. For 5 or 6 donors, the dominant CD3+CD56+NKG2C+ clonotypes were among the top 10 CD8+ clonotypes and accounted for 1.0-7.0% of CD8+ T cells. Whether the expanded NKG2C-expressing T cell clones were specific for HCMV antigens was left unclear.

The CDR3, from cysteine to phenylalanine, totals 12 residues. No DNA appears here. In the germline V gene, CDR1 corresponds to MNHEY and CDR2 to SVGAGI. HCMV-specific IgG was detected in serum with a commercial ELISA kit to determine HCMV serostatus. Peripheral blood mononuclear cells were isolated from blood by Ficoll density gradient centrifugation. As regards this clonotype: The target of this receptor is not known.

Sequenced on an Illumina HiSeq 2000. TCR beta cDNA libraries were made by 5'RACE template switching that added a universal primer site and unique molecular identifiers. cDNA synthesis was primed from the TCR beta constant segment, followed by two successive PCR amplification steps. As for the authors' bioinformatics: Reads were demultiplexed and grouped by UMI with MIGEC, and clonotypes were assembled and quantified with MiTCR. Only TCR cDNA sequences supported by at least two reads were kept to exclude erroneous sequences. The tcR package was used for downstream repertoire analysis, and clonotypes were matched across fractions by CDR3 nucleotide sequence plus V segment. VDJmatch was used to annotate antigen specificity against VDJdb, with one amino acid substitution in CDR3 permitted. TCRdb reprocessed the reads, so every CDR3 protein sequence counts as one entry and DNA is not shown. V and J calls and clone size were set by TCRdb, not the authors. Per the sample table, the count is roughly 390,000 distinct CDR3 sequences. Together, the top ten hold roughly 5.2% of the sample.

Sequenced: blood T cells: a sorted CD56 or NKG2C T cell subset, CD4+ or CD8+ T cells, or bulk PBMC T cells (not recorded which). The chain is assembled from TRBV6-5 and TRBJ2-3; lacking DNA, the TRBD2 call made by TCRdb goes unchecked. The TCR comes from a man aged 18-69 years in good health. The CDR3 amino acid sequence is: CASSPPAGGLYF.